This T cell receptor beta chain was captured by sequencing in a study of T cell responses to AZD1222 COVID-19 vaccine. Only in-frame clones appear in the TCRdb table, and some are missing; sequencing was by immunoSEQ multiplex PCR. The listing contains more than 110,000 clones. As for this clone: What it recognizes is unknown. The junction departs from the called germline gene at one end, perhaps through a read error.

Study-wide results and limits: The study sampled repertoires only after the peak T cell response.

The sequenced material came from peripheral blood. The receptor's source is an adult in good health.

CDR3 amino acids: CSARNGQGNHF. DNA for the CDR3: TGCAGTGCTCGAAATGGACAGGGAAACCACTTC. This sequence joins TRBV20-1 and TRBJ2-5, with 8 bases aligning to TRBD1. CDR1 and CDR2 (germline): DFQATT, SNEGSKA (reference sequence). The CDR3 has 11 amino acids.